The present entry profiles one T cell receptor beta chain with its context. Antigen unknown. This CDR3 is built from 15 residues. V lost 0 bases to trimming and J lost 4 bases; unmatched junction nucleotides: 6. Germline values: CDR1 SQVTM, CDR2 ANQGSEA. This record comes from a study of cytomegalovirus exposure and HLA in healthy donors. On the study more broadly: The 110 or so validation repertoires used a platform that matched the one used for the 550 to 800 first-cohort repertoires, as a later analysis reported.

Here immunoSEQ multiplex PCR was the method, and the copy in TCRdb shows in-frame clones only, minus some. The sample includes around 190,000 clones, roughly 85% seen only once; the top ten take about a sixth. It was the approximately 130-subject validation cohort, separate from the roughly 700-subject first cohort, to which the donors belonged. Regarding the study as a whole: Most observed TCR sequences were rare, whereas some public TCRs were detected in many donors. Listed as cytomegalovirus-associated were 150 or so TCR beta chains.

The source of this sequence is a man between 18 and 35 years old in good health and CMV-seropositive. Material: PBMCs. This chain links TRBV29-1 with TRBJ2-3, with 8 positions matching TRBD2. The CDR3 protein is CSVEDYGRGPDTQYF. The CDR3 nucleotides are TGCAGCGTTGAAGATTACGGGAGGGGCCCAGATACGCAGTATTTT.